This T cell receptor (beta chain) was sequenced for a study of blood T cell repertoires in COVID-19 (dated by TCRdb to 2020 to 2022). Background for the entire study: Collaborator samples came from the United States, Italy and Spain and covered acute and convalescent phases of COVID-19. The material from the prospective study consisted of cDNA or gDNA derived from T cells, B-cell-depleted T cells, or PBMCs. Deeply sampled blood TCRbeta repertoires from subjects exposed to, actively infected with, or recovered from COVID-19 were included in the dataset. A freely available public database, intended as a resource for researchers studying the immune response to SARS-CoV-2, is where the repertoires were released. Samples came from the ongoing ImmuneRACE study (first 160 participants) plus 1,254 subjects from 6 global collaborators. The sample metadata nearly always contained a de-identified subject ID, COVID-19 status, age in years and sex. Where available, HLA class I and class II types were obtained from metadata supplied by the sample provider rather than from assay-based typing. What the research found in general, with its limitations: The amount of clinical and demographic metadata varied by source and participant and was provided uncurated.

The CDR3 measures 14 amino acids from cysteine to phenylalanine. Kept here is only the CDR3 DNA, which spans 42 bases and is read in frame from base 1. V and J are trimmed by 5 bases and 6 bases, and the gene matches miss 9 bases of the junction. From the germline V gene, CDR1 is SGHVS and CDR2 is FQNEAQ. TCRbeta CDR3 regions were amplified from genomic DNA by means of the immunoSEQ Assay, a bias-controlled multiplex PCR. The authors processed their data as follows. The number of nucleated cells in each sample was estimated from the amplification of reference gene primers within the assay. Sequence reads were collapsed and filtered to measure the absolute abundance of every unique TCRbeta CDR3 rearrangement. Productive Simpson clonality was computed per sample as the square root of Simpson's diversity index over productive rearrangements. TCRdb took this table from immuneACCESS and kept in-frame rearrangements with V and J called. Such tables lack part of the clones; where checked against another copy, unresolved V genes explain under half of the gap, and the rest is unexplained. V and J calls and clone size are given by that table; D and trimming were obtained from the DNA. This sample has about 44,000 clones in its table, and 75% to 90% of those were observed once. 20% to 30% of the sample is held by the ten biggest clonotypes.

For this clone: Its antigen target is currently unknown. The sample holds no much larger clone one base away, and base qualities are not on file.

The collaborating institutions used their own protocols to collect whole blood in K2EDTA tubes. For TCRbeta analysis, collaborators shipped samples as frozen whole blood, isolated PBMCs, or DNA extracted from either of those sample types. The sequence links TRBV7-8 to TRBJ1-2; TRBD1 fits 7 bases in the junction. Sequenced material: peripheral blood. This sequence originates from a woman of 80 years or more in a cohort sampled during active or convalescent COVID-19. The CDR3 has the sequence CASSRDRAVDGYTF. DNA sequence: TGTGCCAGCAGCCGAGACAGGGCTGTTGATGGCTACACCTTC.